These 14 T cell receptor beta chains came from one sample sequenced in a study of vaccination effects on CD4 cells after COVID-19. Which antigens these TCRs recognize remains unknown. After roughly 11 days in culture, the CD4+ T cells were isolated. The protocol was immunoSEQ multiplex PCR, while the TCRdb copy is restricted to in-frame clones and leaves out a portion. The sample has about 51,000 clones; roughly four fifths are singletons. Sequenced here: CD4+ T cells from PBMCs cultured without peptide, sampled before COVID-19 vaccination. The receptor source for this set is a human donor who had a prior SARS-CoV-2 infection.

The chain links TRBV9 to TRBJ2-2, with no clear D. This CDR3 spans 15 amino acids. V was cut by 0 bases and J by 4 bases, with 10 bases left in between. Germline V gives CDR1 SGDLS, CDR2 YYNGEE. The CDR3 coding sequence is TGTGCCAGCAGCGTAGAACCGCATACCACCGGGGAGCTGTTTTTT. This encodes CASSVEPHTTGELFF.

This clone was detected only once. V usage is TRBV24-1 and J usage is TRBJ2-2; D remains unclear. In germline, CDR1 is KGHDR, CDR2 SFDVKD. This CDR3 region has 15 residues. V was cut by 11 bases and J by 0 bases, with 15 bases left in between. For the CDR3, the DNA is TGTGCCAGCATGTCTGGCAGGACGAACACCGGGGAGCTGTTTTTT. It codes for CASMSGRTNTGELFF.

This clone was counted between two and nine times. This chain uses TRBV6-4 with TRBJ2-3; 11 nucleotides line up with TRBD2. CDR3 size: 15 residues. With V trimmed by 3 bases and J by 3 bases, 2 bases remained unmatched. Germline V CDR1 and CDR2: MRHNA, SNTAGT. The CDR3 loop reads CASSESSGGTDTQYF. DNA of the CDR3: TGTGCCAGCAGTGAATCTAGCGGGGGGACAGATACGCAGTATTTT.

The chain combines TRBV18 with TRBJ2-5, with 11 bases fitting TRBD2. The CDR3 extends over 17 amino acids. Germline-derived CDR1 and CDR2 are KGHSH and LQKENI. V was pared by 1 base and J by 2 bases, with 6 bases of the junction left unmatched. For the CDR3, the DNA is TGTGCCAGCTCACCACTACCCATAGCGGGGGGGCAAGAGACCCAGTACTTC. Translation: CASSPLPIAGGQETQYF.

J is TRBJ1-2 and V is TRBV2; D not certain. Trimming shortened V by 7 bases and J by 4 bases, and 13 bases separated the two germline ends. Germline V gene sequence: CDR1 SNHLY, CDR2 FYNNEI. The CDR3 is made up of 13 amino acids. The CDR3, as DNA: TGTGCCAGCACTTTGGATTTAGCCTATGGCTACACCTTC. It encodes CASTLDLAYGYTF.

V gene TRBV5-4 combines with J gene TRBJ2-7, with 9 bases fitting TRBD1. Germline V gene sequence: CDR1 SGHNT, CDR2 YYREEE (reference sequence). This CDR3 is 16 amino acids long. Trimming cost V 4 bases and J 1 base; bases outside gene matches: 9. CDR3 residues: CASSRKMGQGSYEQYF. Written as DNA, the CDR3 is TGTGCCAGCAGCAGAAAAATGGGACAGGGATCCTACGAGCAGTACTTC.

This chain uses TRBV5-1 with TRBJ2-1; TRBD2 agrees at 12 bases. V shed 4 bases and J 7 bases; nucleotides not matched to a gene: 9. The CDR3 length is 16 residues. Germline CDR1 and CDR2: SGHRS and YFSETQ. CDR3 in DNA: TGCGCCAGCAGCCCTCAGACTAGCGGGAGATATAATGAGCAGTTCTTC. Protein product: CASSPQTSGRYNEQFF.

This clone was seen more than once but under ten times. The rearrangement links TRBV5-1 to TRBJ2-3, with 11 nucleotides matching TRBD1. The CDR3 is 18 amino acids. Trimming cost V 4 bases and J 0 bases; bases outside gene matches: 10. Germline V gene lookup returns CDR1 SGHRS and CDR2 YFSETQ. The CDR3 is CASSIGQGAYSSTDTQYF. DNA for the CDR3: TGCGCCAGCAGCATCGGACAGGGGGCGTATTCTAGCACAGATACGCAGTATTTT.

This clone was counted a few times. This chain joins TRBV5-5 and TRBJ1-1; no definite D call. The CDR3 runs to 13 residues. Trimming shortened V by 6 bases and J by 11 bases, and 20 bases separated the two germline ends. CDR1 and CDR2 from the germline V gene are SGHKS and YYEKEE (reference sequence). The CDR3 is CASILCWVVTAFF. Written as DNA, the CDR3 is TGTGCCAGCATCCTATGCTGGGTAGTGACGGCTTTCTTT.

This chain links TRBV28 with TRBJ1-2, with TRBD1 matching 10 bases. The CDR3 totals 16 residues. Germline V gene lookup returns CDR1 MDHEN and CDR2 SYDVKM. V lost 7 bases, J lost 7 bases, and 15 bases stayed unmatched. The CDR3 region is CASTSPVDRGFRGYTF. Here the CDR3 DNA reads TGTGCCAGCACCTCCCCCGTGGACAGGGGGTTCCGTGGCTACACCTTC.

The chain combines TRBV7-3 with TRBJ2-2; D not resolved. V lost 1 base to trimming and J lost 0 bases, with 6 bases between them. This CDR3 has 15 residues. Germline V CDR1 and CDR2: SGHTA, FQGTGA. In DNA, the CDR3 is TGTGCCAGCAGCTTAAACCCAGCGAACACCGGGGAGCTGTTTTTT. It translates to CASSLNPANTGELFF.

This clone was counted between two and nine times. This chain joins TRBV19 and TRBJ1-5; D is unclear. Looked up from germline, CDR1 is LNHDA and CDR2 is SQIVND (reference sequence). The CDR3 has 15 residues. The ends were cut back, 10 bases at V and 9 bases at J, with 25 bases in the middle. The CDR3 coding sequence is TGTGCCACCAGTGGCGGCGCGGGGTCCAAATTGCCCCAGCATTTT. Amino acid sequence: CATSGGAGSKLPQHF.

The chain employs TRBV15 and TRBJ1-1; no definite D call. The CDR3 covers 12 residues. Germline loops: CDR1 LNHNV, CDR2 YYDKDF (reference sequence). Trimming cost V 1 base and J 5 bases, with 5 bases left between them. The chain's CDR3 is CATSRGYTEAFF. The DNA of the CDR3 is TGTGCCACCAGCAGAGGTTATACTGAAGCTTTCTTT.

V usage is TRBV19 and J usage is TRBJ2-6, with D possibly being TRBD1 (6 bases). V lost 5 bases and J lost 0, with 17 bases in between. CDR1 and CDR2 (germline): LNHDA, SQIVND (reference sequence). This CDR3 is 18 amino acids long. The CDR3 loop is CASSVRQAKSSGANVLTF. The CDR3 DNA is TGTGCCAGTAGTGTACGACAGGCTAAGAGCTCTGGGGCCAACGTCCTGACTTTC. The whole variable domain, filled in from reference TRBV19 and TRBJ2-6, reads DGGITQSPKYLFRKEGQNVTLSCEQNLNHDAMYWYRQDPGQGLRLIYYSQIVNDFQKGDIAEGYSVSREKKESFPLTVTSAQKNPTAFYLCASSVRQAKSSGANVLTFGAGSRLTVL.